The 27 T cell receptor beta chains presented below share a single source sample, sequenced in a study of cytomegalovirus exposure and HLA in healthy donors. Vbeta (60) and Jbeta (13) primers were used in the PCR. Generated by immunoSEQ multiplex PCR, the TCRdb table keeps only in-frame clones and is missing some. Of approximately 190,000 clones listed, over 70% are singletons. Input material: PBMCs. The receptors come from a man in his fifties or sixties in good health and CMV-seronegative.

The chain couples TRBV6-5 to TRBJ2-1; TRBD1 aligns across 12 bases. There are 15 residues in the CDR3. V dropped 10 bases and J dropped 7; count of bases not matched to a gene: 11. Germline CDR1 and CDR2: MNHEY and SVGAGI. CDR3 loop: CATKSWDRGRNEQFF. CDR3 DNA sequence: TGTGCCACTAAGTCTTGGGACAGGGGGCGGAATGAGCAGTTCTTC.

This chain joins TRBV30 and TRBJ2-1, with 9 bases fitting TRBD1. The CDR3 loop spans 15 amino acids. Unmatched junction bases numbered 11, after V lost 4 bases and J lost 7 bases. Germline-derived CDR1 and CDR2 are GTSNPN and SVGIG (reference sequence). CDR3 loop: CAWNKPGQGGNEQFF. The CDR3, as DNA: TGTGCCTGGAATAAACCGGGACAGGGCGGGAATGAGCAGTTCTTC.

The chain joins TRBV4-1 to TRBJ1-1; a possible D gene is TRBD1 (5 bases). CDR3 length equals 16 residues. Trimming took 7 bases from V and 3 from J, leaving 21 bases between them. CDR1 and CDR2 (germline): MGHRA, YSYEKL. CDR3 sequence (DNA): TGCGCCAGCACCAGATGGGTGGACACCCGGGACACTGAAGCTTTCTTT. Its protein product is CASTRWVDTRDTEAFF.

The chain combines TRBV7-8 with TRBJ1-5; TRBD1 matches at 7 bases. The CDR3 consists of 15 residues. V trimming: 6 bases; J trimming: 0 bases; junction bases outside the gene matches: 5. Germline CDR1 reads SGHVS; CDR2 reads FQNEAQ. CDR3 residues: CASSPGGPSNQPQHF. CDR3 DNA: TGTGCCAGCAGTCCAGGGGGGCCTAGCAATCAGCCCCAGCATTTT.

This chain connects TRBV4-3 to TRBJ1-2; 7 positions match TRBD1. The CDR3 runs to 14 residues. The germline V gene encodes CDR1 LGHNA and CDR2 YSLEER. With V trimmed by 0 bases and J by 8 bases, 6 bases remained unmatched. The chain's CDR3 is CASSQEEGARGYTF. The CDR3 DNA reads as TGCGCCAGCAGCCAAGAGGAGGGGGCCAGGGGCTACACCTTC.

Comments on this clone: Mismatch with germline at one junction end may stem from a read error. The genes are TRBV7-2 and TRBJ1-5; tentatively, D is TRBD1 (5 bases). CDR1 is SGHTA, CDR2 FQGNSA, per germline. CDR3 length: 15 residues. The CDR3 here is CASSIAQGRNQPQHF. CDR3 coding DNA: TGTGCCAGCAGCATAGCTCAGGGCCGAAATCAGCCCCAGCATTTT.

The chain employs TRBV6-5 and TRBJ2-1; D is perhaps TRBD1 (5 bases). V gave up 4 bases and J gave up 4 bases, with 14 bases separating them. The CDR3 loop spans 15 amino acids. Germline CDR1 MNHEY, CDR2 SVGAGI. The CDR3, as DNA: TGTGCCAGCAGTTTTTGGGCAGGGTTATACAATGAGCAGTTCTTC. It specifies CASSFWAGLYNEQFF.

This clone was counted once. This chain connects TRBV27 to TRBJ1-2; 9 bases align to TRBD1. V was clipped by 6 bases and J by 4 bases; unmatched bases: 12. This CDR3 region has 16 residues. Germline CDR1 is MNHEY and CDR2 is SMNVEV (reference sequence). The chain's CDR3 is CASRGNPQGAGYGYTF. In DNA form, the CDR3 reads TGTGCCAGCAGGGGTAATCCACAGGGGGCCGGCTATGGCTACACCTTC.

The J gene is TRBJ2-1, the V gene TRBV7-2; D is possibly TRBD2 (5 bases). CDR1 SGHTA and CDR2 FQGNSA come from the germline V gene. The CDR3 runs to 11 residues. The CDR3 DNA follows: TGTGCATGGGGAGAGTACAATGAGCAGTTCTTC. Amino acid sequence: CAWGEYNEQFF.

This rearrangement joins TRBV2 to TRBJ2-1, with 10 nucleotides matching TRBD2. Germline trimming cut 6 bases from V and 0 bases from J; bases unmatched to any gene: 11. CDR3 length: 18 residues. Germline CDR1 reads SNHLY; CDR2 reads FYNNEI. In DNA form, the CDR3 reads TGTGCCAGCAGAGTCGGAGGTAGCGGGGGGACCTCCTACAATGAGCAGTTCTTC. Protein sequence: CASRVGGSGGTSYNEQFF.

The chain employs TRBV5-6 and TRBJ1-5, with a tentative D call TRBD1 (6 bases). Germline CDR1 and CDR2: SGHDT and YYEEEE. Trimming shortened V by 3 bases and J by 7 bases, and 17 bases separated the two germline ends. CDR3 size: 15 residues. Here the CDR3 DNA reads TGTGCCAGCAGCTCGGGGGCGGGGGGAGTGCAGCCCCAGCATTTT. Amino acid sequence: CASSSGAGGVQPQHF.

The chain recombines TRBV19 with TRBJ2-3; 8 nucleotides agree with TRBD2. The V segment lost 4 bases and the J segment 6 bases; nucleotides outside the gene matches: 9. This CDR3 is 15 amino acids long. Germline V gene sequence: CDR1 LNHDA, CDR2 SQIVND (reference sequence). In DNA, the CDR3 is TGTGCCAGTAGTACCCCTGGGGCGGGGGGCGATACGCAGTATTTT. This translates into CASSTPGAGGDTQYF.

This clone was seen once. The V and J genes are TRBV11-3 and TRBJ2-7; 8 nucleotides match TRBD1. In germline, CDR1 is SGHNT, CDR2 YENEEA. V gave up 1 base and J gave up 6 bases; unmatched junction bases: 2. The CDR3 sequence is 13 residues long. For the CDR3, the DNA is TGTGCCAGCAGCTTAGGGACAGGGCTCGAGCAGTACTTC. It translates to CASSLGTGLEQYF.

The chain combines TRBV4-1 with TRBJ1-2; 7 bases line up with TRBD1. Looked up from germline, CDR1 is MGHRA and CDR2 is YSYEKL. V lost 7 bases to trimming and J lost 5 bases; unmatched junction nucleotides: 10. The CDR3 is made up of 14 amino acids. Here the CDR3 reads CASKQGVVEYGYTF. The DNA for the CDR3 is TGCGCCAGCAAGCAGGGGGTAGTGGAGTATGGCTACACCTTC.

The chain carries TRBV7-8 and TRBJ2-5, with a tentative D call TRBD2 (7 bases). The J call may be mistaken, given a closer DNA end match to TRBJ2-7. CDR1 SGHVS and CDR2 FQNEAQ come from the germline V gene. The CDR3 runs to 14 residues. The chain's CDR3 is CASSLEGDYYEQYF. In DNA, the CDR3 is TGTGCCAGCAGCTTAGAGGGGGACTACTACGAGCAGTACTTC.

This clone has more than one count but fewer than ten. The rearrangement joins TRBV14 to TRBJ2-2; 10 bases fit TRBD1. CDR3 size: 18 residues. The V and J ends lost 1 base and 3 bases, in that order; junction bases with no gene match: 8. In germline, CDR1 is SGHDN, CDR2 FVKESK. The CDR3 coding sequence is TGTGCCAGCAGCCAAGGGACCCCGGGGACAGGGGACACCGGGGAGCTGTTTTTT. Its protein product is CASSQGTPGTGDTGELFF.

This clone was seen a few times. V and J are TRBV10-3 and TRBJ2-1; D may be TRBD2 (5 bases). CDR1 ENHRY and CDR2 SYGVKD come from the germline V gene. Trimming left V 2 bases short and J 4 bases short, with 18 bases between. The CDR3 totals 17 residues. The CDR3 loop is CAISEIWSGREYNEQFF. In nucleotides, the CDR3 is TGTGCCATCAGTGAGATCTGGAGCGGTCGAGAGTACAATGAGCAGTTCTTC.

CDR3 nucleotide sequence: TGTGCCAGCTCAACCCCGCGGGAGCAGTTCTTC. It is translated as CASSTPREQFF. The chain is built from TRBV7-2 and TRBJ2-1, with unresolved D. This CDR3 is built from 11 residues. V lost 8 bases to trimming and J lost 10 bases, with 12 bases between them. The germline CDR1 and CDR2 sequences are SGHTA and FQGNSA.

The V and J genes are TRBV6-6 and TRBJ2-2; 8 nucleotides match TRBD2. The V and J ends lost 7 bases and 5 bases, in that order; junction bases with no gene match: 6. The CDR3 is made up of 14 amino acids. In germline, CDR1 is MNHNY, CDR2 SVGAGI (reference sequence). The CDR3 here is CASTLLAGTGELFF. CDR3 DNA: TGTGCCAGCACCCTCCTAGCGGGTACCGGGGAGCTGTTTTTT.

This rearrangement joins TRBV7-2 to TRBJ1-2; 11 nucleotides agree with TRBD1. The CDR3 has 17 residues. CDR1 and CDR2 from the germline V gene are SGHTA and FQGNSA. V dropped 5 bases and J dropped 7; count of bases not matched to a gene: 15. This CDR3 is CASSTRDRGILWGGYTF. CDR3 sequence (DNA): TGTGCCAGCAGCACCCGGGACAGGGGGATACTATGGGGTGGCTACACCTTC. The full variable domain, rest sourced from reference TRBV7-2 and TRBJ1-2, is GAGVSQSPSNKVTEKGKDVELRCDPISGHTALYWYRQSLGQGLEFLIYFQGNSAPDKSGLPSDRFSAERTGGSVSTLTIQRTQQEDSAVYLCASSTRDRGILWGGYTFGSGTRLTVV.

The CDR3: CASKRTGPNEKLFF. The CDR3 coding sequence is TGTGCCAGCAAGAGGACAGGCCCTAATGAAAAACTGTTTTTT. The V call is TRBV2, the J call TRBJ1-4; 7 bases are a match to TRBD1. The length of the CDR3 is 14 residues. The junction had 5 bases not matched to a gene; V was cut back by 7 bases and J by 3 bases. Per germline, CDR1 SNHLY and CDR2 FYNNEI.

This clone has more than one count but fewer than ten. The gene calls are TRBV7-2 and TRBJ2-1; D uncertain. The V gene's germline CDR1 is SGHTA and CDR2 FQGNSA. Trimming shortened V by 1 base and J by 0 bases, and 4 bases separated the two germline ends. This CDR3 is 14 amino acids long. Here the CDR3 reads CASSLVSSYNEQFF. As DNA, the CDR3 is TGTGCCAGCAGCTTAGTCAGCTCCTACAATGAGCAGTTCTTC.

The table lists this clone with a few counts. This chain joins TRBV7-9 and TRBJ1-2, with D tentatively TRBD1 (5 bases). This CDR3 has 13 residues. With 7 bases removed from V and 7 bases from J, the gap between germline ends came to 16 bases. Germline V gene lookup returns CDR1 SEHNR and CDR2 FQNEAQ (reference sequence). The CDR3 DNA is TGTGCCAGCACCGGGAGGGGCGACTCTGGCTACACCTTC. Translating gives CASTGRGDSGYTF.

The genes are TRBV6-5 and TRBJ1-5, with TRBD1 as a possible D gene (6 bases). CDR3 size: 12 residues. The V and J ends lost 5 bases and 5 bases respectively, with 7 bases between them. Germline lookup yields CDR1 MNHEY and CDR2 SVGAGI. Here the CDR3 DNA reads TGTGCCAGCAGTCACAGGGATCAGCCCCAGCATTTT. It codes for CASSHRDQPQHF.

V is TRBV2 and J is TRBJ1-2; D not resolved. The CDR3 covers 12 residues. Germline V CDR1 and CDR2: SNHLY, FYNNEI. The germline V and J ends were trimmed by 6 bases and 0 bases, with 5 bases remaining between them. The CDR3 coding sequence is TGTGCCAGCAGGGGCACTAACTATGGCTACACCTTC. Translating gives CASRGTNYGYTF.

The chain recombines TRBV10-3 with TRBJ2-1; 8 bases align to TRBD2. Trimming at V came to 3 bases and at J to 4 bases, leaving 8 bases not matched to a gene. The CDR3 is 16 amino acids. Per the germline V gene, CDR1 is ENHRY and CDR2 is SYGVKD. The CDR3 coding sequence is TGTGCCATCAGTGACAAAGCGGGGGACTTATACAATGAGCAGTTCTTC. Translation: CAISDKAGDLYNEQFF.

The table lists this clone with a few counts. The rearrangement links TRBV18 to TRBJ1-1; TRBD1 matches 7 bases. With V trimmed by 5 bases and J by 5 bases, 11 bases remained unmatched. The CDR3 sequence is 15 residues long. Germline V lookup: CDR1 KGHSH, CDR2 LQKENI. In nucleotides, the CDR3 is TGTGCCAGCTCAGAGTCGGAAGGGGGCTCGACTGAAGCTTTCTTT. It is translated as CASSESEGGSTEAFF. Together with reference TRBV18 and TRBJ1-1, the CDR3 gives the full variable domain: NAGVMQNPRHLVRRRGQEARLRCSPMKGHSHVYWYRQLPEEGLKFMVYLQKENIIDESGMPKERFSAEFPKEGPSILRIQQVVRGDSAAYFCASSESEGGSTEAFFGQGTRLTVV.